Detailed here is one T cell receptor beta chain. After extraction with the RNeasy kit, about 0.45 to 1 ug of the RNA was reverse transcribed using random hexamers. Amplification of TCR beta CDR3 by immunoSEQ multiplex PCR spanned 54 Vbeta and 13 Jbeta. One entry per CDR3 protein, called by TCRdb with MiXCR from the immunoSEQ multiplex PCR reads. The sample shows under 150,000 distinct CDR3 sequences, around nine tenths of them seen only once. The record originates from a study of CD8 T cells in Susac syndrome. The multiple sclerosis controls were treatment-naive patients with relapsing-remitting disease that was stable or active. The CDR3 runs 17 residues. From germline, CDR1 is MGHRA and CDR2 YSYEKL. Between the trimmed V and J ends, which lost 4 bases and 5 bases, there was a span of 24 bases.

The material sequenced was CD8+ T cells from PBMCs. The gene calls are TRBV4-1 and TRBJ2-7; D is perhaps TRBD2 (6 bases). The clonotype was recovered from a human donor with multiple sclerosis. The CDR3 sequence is CASSLMGGANNYDEQYF. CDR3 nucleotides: TGCGCCAGCAGCCTTATGGGAGGAGCCAACAACTACGACGAGCAGTACTTC.